The rows below give T cell receptor beta chains drawn from one sample of a study of T cell changes during pregnancy in multiple sclerosis. Assay: immunoSEQ multiplex PCR; the TCRdb copy retains only in-frame clones and omits some. The sample contains tens of thousands of clones, more than 85% of which appear only once. Sequenced material: CD4+ T cells from peripheral blood mononuclear cells, taken in the third trimester of pregnancy. The receptors originated from a female donor in good health, enrolled as a control in a pregnancy study. Both conserved end residues are part of each CDR3. The D gene is left open where the match is weak. For some rows the clone size is stated as once, few or many, or as a class when expanded; others skip it.

clone size,V gene,D gene,J gene,CDR3 DNA,CDR3 protein
.,TRBV20-1,.,TRBJ2-3,TGCAGTGCTACAGGGAAAGATACGCAGTATTTT,CSATGKDTQYF
.,TRBV5-1,.,TRBJ2-2,TGCGCCAGCAGACCGGGACTCCAGGACGGGGAGCTGTTTTTT,CASRPGLQDGELFF
.,TRBV18,.,TRBJ1-1,TGTGCCAGCTCATTAAGGATAGGGGCTGACACTGAAGCTTTCTTT,CASSLRIGADTEAFF
.,TRBV4-1,.,TRBJ2-1,TGCGCCAGCAGCCAAGTGGGTTTAGCGGAAGGCGAGCAGTTCTTC,CASSQVGLAEGEQFF
.,TRBV7-3,TRBD1,TRBJ2-2,TGTGCCAGCAGCTTATGGGCAGGGGGCGCGGACACCGGGGAGCTGTTTTTT,CASSLWAGGADTGELFF
.,TRBV5-6,TRBD1,TRBJ1-3,TGTGCCAGCAGCCAGAAGGGACAGCTCCACTCTGGAAACACCATATATTTT,CASSQKGQLHSGNTIYF
once,TRBV6-1,.,TRBJ1-5,TGTGCCAGCAGTTTCAACAGGGTGAGTCTTCAGCCCCAGCATTTT,CASSFNRVSLQPQHF
few,TRBV19,.,TRBJ1-1,TGTGCCAGTAGTTTCCTACAGGGCCTGAACACTGAAGCTTTCTTT,CASSFLQGLNTEAFF
few,TRBV10-3,.,TRBJ1-1,TGTGCCTCCGCCGTGGGGGGGCGGGACACTGAAGCTTTCTTT,CASAVGGRDTEAFF
.,TRBV9,TRBD2,TRBJ2-7,TGTGCCAGCAGCGTAGGATTAATGGGAGGGGCTCCCTACGAGCAGTACTTC,CASSVGLMGGAPYEQYF
.,TRBV7-9,.,TRBJ1-1,TGTGCCAGCAGCTCCTTATCGTATCTGTTAGCTTTCTTT,CASSSLSYLLAFF
.,TRBV5-1,TRBD1,TRBJ1-1,TGCGCCAGCAGCTATCAGGGGGCCGTAGGCACTGAAGCTTTCTTT,CASSYQGAVGTEAFF
once,TRBV19,TRBD1,TRBJ1-1,TGTGCCAGTAGGCCGGGACAGGGGCCCCAGAACACTGAAGCTTTCTTT,CASRPGQGPQNTEAFF
.,TRBV7-2,.,TRBJ1-5,TGTGCCAGCAGCTTAAGAGTGAGCAATCAGCCCCAGCATTTT,CASSLRVSNQPQHF
.,TRBV6-5,.,TRBJ1-5,TGTGCCAGCAGTTACTCCTTCAGCAATCAGCCCCAGCATTTT,CASSYSFSNQPQHF
.,TRBV5-5,.,TRBJ2-7,TGTGCCAGCAGCTTGGGTGTCCAGGGGGGCTCCTACGAGCAGTACTTC,CASSLGVQGGSYEQYF
.,TRBV10-3,TRBD2,TRBJ2-3,TGTGCCATCAGGCCCAGCGGGGGCCCCACAGATACGCAGTATTTT,CAIRPSGGPTDTQYF
.,TRBV7-3,TRBD2,TRBJ2-1,TGTGCCAGCAGCTTTAGCGGGGCGTCCTACAATGAGCAGTTCTTC,CASSFSGASYNEQFF
.,TRBV6-5,.,TRBJ1-6,TGTGCCAGCAGTTACAAGGGGCTAAATTCACCCCTCCACTTT,CASSYKGLNSPLHF
.,TRBV10-3,.,TRBJ1-1,TGTGCCATCAGTGGAACAGGGCAAGGCACTGAAGCTTTCTTT,CAISGTGQGTEAFF
.,TRBV19,TRBD1,TRBJ1-3,TGTGCCAGTAGTATAGGCGGCAGGGGGTCTGGAAACACCATATATTTT,CASSIGGRGSGNTIYF
.,TRBV27,TRBD1,TRBJ1-4,TGTGCCACCCTTCCAGGGGGTAATGAAAAACTGTTTTTT,CATLPGGNEKLFF
.,TRBV6-1,.,TRBJ1-2,TGTGCCAGCAGTATTCCCCCCGGGTTAGGCTATGGCTACACCTTC,CASSIPPGLGYGYTF
.,TRBV5-1,TRBD1,TRBJ2-7,TGCGCCAGCAGCCCTCGGACAGGGGGCGTATACGAGCAGTACTTC,CASSPRTGGVYEQYF
.,TRBV2,TRBD1,TRBJ1-5,TGTGCCAGCAGTGGACAGGGGAATCAGCCCCAGCATTTT,CASSGQGNQPQHF
.,TRBV7-2,TRBD1,TRBJ2-1,TGTGCCAGCAGCCCGCGACAGGGGATCAACGACAATGAGCAGTTCTTC,CASSPRQGINDNEQFF
.,TRBV19,.,TRBJ1-2,TGTGCCAGTAGTATACCAGGGGATAACTATGGCTACACCTTC,CASSIPGDNYGYTF
.,TRBV9,TRBD1,TRBJ2-7,TGTGCCAGCAGCGACCGGGACAGGGGCTACGAGCAGTACTTC,CASSDRDRGYEQYF
.,TRBV6-5,.,TRBJ1-2,TGTGCCAGCAGTTACTCGGCGGCAGGGATAAACTATGGCTACACCTTC,CASSYSAAGINYGYTF
.,TRBV7-2,TRBD1,TRBJ1-2,TGTGCCAGCAGCTTAGTAGGAGACAGGGGAGGTGGCTACACCTTC,CASSLVGDRGGGYTF
.,TRBV6-5,.,TRBJ1-1,TGTGCCAGCAGTTTTGCGGGTGGGACTGAAGCTTTCTTT,CASSFAGGTEAFF
.,TRBV12-5,TRBD1,TRBJ1-1,TGTGCTAGTGGTCACAGACAGGGGATGAACACTGAAGCTTTCTTT,CASGHRQGMNTEAFF
.,TRBV18,TRBD1,TRBJ1-5,TGTGCCAGCTCATCTCAGCGGACAGGGGGCAATCAGCCCCAGCATTTT,CASSSQRTGGNQPQHF
.,TRBV9,.,TRBJ2-2,TGTGCCAGCAACCCGGGACTTTTACCCGGGGAGCTGTTTTTT,CASNPGLLPGELFF
.,TRBV12-5,TRBD1,TRBJ1-2,TGTGCTAGTGGTTTGGTATTGGACAGGGGGCCGAAGGAGGGCTACACCTTC,CASGLVLDRGPKEGYTF